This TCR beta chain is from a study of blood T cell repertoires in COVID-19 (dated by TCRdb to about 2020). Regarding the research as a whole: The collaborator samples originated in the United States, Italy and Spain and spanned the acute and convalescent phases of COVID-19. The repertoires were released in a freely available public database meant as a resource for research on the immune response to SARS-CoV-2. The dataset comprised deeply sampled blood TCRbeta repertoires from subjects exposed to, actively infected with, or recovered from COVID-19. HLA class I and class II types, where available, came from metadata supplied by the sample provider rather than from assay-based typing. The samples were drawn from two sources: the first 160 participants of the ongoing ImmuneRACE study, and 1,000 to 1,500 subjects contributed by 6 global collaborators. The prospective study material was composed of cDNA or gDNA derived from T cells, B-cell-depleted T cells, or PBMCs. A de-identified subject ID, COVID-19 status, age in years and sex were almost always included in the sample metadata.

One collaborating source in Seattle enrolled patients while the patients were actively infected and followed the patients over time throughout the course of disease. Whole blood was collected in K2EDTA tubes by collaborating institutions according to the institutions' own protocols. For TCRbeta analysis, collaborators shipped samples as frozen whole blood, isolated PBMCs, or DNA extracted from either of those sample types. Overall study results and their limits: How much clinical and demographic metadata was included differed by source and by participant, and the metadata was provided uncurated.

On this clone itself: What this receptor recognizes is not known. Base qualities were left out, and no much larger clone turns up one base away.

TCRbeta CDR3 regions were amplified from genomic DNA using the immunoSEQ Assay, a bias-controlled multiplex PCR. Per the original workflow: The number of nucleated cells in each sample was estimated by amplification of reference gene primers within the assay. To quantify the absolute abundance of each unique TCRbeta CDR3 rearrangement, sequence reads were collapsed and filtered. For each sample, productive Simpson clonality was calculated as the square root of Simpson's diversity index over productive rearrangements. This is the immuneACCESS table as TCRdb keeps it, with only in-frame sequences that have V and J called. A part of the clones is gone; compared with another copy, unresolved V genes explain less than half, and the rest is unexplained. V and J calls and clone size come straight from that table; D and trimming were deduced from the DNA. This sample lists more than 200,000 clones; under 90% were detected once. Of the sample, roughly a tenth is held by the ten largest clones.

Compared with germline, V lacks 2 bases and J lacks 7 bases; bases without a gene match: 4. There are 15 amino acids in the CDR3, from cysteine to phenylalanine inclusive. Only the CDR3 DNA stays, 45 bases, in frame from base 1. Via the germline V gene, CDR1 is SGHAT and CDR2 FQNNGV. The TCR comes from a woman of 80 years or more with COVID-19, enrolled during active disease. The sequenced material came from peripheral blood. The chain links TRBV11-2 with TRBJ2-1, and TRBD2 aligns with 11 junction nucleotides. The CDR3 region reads CASSLTSGGSNEQFF. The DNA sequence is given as TGTGCCAGCAGCTTAACTAGCGGGGGATCGAATGAGCAGTTCTTC.